Sequencing of this TCR beta chain was carried out in a study of identifying expanded T cells in peripheral blood. Study results and limitations: Roughly two-week clone count variance significantly increased as total template count grew. Over two and four weeks, about 15 and 19 clones changed, versus approximately 1.1 between replicates.

Note on this clone: No antigen is known for it.

During the collection period, no donor immune events like infections were recorded. Per germline, CDR1 SGHAT and CDR2 FQNNGV. V was clipped by 5 bases and J by 4 bases, with 17 bases between them. The CDR3 contains 15 residues. The assay was immunoSEQ multiplex PCR, and TCRdb's table has in-frame clones only and misses some. The sample yields under 95,000 clones, around 89% seen once. Source material: blood. This clonotype originated in a person between 18 and 75 years old in good health. This chain joins TRBV11-2 and TRBJ1-2; possibly TRBD1 for D (5 bases). CDR3 sequence reads: CASSATGGAFYGYTF. CDR3 DNA sequence: TGTGCCAGCAGCGCCACGGGGGGTGCCTTCTATGGCTACACCTTC.